What follows is one T cell receptor (beta chain) and its context. The antigen remains unidentified. These data come from a study of cytomegalovirus exposure and HLA in healthy donors. PCR employed 60 Vbeta and 13 Jbeta primers. Only in-frame clones appear in the TCRdb table, and some are missing; sequencing was by immunoSEQ multiplex PCR. The data show approximately 200,000 clones, roughly four fifths seen once. General study points: Reportedly, fewer N-insertions than the approximately 700-donor mean appeared in an Asian-associated ancestry cluster in a later analysis. Altogether, 150 to 200 TCR beta chains were recorded as cytomegalovirus-associated. TCR sequences were mostly rare, though some public TCRs occurred in many donors.

The CDR3 spans 15 residues. Germline V lookup: CDR1 SGHVS, CDR2 FQNEAQ. V lost 4 bases and J lost 4, with 16 bases in between. Material for sequencing was PBMCs. The clonotype comes from a girl aged 5-17 years in good health and CMV-seronegative. V is TRBV7-8 and J is TRBJ1-1; D might be TRBD1 (6 bases). The CDR3 bases are TGTGCCAGCAGCTACTTTCAGGACAGACCCACTGAAGCTTTCTTT. The encoded protein is CASSYFQDRPTEAFF.